This TCR beta chain was captured in a study of blood T cells in healthy people across ages. Study-wide results and caveats: Strong correlation linked observed beta diversity and percent naive T cells.

A word on this clonotype: Its matching antigen is unknown.

The study isolated at least 6.5 million PBMCs from each sample. Looked up from germline, CDR1 is LGHDT and CDR2 is YNNKEL (reference sequence). The CDR3 consists of 15 residues. With 0 bases removed from V and 2 bases from J, the gap between germline ends came to 10 bases. Then a second PCR, running roughly 7 to 12 cycles, was carried out with a sample-barcoded 5' primer and a J-beta primer mix. Each of the samples gave a minimum of 3 million paired-end reads that contained CDR3. TCRdb re-called the 5' RACE reads through MiXCR, storing one row per CDR3 protein. The profile shows approximately 1.5 million distinct CDR3 sequences, around 36% of them singletons.

The sequence came from a woman aged 25 to 45 in good health. This sequence joins TRBV3-1 and TRBJ2-5, with D possibly TRBD1 on 6 matching bases. Sequenced input: blood. In DNA form, the CDR3 reads TGTGCCAGCAGCCAAGATGTAGGACAGCAAGAGACCCAGTACTTC. Encoded protein: CASSQDVGQQETQYF.